The 28 T cell receptor beta chains in this list originate from one sample, sequenced in a study of cytomegalovirus exposure and HLA in healthy donors. PCR primers comprised 60 Vbeta and 13 Jbeta primers. The method was immunoSEQ multiplex PCR; TCRdb's version includes in-frame clones alone and lacks a portion of them. The data show approximately 30,000 clones, and the top ten clones hold 3.5% to 5.5%. The sample consisted of PBMCs. These receptors originate from a woman between 40 and 55 years old in good health and CMV-seropositive.

V is TRBV7-3 and J is TRBJ2-7; TRBD2 matches at 7 bases. V gave up 3 bases and J gave up 5 bases; unmatched junction bases: 7. The CDR3 consists of 14 residues. Germline V gene data show CDR1 as SGHTA and CDR2 as FQGTGA. DNA of the CDR3: TGTGCCAGCAGCTTGGGAGGGCCCTTGAACGAGCAGTACTTC. Translation gives CASSLGGPLNEQYF.

The V gene is TRBV5-6, the J gene TRBJ2-4; D is unclear. The CDR3 is made up of 13 amino acids. Germline CDR1 and CDR2: SGHDT and YYEEEE. The V gene lost 0 bases and the J gene lost 7 bases, with 8 bases spanning the gap. The CDR3 region has the DNA TGTGCCAGCAGCTTGGGAGGTATCAACATTCAGTACTTC. Protein sequence: CASSLGGINIQYF.

The chain has TRBV5-4 and TRBJ2-3; the match to TRBD2 covers 9 bases. The CDR3 is 15 residues long. Germline CDR1 SGHNT, CDR2 YYREEE (reference sequence). Trimming removed 0 bases from V and 4 bases from J; junction bases left unmatched: 3. The CDR3 sequence is CASSLDGGRADTQYF. CDR3 DNA: TGTGCCAGCAGCTTGGACGGCGGGAGGGCAGATACGCAGTATTTT.

The V and J genes are TRBV18 and TRBJ1-1; 8 nucleotides match TRBD1. Germline V gene lookup returns CDR1 KGHSH and CDR2 LQKENI. Germline trimming cut 4 bases from V and 1 base from J; bases unmatched to any gene: 8. The CDR3 extends over 16 amino acids. CDR3 DNA sequence: TGTGCCAGCTCACAACGACAGGGGAGTGAGAACACTGAAGCTTTCTTT. Protein: CASSQRQGSENTEAFF.

The chain uses TRBV19 and TRBJ2-1; D gene ambiguous. Deletions cut 4 bases from V and 3 bases from J, with 13 bases between. The CDR3 totals 15 residues. CDR1 is LNHDA, CDR2 SQIVND, per germline (reference sequence). The CDR3 sequence is CASSNTPAGYNEQFF. The CDR3 DNA is TGTGCCAGTAGTAATACCCCCGCCGGCTACAATGAGCAGTTCTTC.

Turning to this clone: This sample includes further DNA sequences coding for the same CDR3. Here the CDR3 DNA reads TGTGCCAGTAGTACCGGGACTAGCGGCTACGAGCAGTACTTC. Translated, it gives CASSTGTSGYEQYF. The chain links TRBV19 to TRBJ2-7; 11 nucleotides match TRBD2. The V and J ends lost 4 bases and 3 bases, in that order; junction bases with no gene match: 2. In germline, CDR1 is LNHDA, CDR2 SQIVND (reference sequence). The CDR3 length is 14 residues. Complete variable domain (other parts from reference TRBV19 and TRBJ2-7): DGGITQSPKYLFRKEGQNVTLSCEQNLNHDAMYWYRQDPGQGLRLIYYSQIVNDFQKGDIAEGYSVSREKKESFPLTVTSAQKNPTAFYLCASSTGTSGYEQYFGPGTRLTVT.

This chain connects TRBV19 to TRBJ2-5; TRBD2 might be the D (6 bases). The J call may be incorrect, as the DNA end agrees better with TRBJ2-7. The V gene's germline CDR1 is LNHDA and CDR2 SQIVND (reference sequence). This CDR3 has 15 residues. Here the CDR3 reads CASSISGTWAYEQYF. The DNA of the CDR3 is TGTGCCAGTAGTATCTCCGGGACTTGGGCCTACGAGCAGTACTTC.

The CDR3 is CASSITGGQDEQYF. Written as DNA, the CDR3 is TGTGCCAGTAGTATCACGGGGGGACAGGACGAGCAGTACTTC. This chain joins TRBV19 and TRBJ2-7, with D perhaps matching TRBD1 (8 bases). The CDR3 contains 14 residues. Germline lookup yields CDR1 LNHDA and CDR2 SQIVND (reference sequence). Trimming cost V 3 bases and J 5 bases, with 14 bases left between them.

V is TRBV6-5 and J is TRBJ1-1; possibly TRBD1 for D (5 bases). Per germline, CDR1 MNHEY and CDR2 SVGAGI. The CDR3 consists of 13 residues. The ends were cut back, 4 bases at V and 1 base at J, with 7 bases in the middle. The DNA of the CDR3 is TGTGCCAGCAGTTTACAGGAGAACACTGAAGCTTTCTTT. Its translation is CASSLQENTEAFF.

V gene TRBV30 combines with J gene TRBJ2-6; maybe TRBD2 (5 bases). Germline V gene lookup returns CDR1 GTSNPN and CDR2 SVGIG (reference sequence). The V end lost 2 bases, the J end lost 2 bases, and 7 bases lay between the germline ends. The CDR3 length is 14 residues. The CDR3 region has the DNA TGTGCCTGGAGTTCGGGGACTGGGGCCAACGTCCTGACTTTC. Translated, it gives CAWSSGTGANVLTF.

V usage is TRBV11-2 and J usage is TRBJ2-1; 9 positions agree with TRBD2. The germline V gene encodes CDR1 SGHAT and CDR2 FQNNGV. With V trimmed by 3 bases and J by 2 bases, 2 bases remained unmatched. The CDR3 has 15 amino acids. CDR3 sequence (DNA): TGTGCCAGCAGCTTCTCTAGCGGGGCCTACAATGAGCAGTTCTTC. Encoded protein: CASSFSSGAYNEQFF. The variable domain in full, completed from reference TRBV11-2 and TRBJ2-1, reads EAGVAQSPRYKIIEKRQSVAFWCNPISGHATLYWYQQILGQGPKLLIQFQNNGVVDDSQLPKDRFSAERLKGVDSTLKIQPAKLEDSAVYLCASSFSSGAYNEQFFGPGTRLTVL.

The V call is TRBV11-2, the J call TRBJ2-7, with 13 positions matching TRBD2. Germline-derived CDR1 and CDR2 are SGHAT and FQNNGV. Trimming at V came to 5 bases and at J to 2 bases, leaving 6 bases not matched to a gene. The CDR3 consists of 16 residues. As DNA, the CDR3 is TGTGCCAGCAGCGGGACTAGCGGGAAATCTCCCTACGAGCAGTACTTC. Residues: CASSGTSGKSPYEQYF.

The CDR3, as DNA: TGTGCCAGCAGCTTAATGCCCGGGGTTAACTATGGCTACACCTTC. Protein product: CASSLMPGVNYGYTF. The chain is built from TRBV7-2 and TRBJ1-2; D unresolved. This CDR3 has 15 residues. With 2 bases removed from V and 1 base from J, the gap between germline ends came to 11 bases. Per the germline V gene, CDR1 is SGHTA and CDR2 is FQGNSA.

This rearrangement joins TRBV30 to TRBJ1-1; 7 bases map to TRBD1. Per germline, CDR1 GTSNPN and CDR2 SVGIG (reference sequence). The junction had 5 bases not matched to a gene; V was cut back by 3 bases and J by 1 base. This CDR3 comprises 14 residues. CDR3 amino acids: CAWSFGTANTEAFF. The DNA for the CDR3 is TGTGCCTGGAGCTTCGGGACAGCGAACACTGAAGCTTTCTTT.

This chain connects TRBV6-5 to TRBJ1-2; a weak D match, TRBD1 (6 bases). This CDR3 is built from 13 residues. Germline V CDR1 and CDR2: MNHEY, SVGAGI. V lost 2 bases and J 7 bases, leaving 11 bases between the germline ends. Here the CDR3 DNA reads TGTGCCAGCAGTTACATGGGGGCCTCTGGCTACACCTTC. This encodes CASSYMGASGYTF.

The chain couples TRBV2 to TRBJ1-1, with D unresolved. This CDR3 has 12 amino acids. CDR1 and CDR2 (germline): SNHLY, FYNNEI. Trimming removed 8 bases from V and 1 base from J, with 8 bases in between. CDR3 in DNA: TGTGCCAGCCACAATTGGAACACTGAAGCTTTCTTT. It is translated as CASHNWNTEAFF.

The chain couples TRBV6-5 to TRBJ2-7; D ambiguous. V was pared by 6 bases and J by 0 bases, with 12 bases between. The CDR3 has 14 amino acids. Germline CDR1 MNHEY, CDR2 SVGAGI. This chain's CDR3 is CASSQTELSYEQYF. The CDR3 DNA is TGTGCCAGCAGCCAAACAGAACTCTCCTACGAGCAGTACTTC.

The rearrangement uses TRBV28 and TRBJ1-2; 10 bases agree with TRBD1. This CDR3 contains 14 residues. The V gene end was trimmed by 7 bases and the J gene end by 4 bases; junction bases not matched to a gene: 6. Germline V lookup: CDR1 MDHEN, CDR2 SYDVKM. CDR3 in DNA: TGTGCCAGCATCGAGACAGGGGGCTTCTATGGCTACACCTTC. Its translation: CASIETGGFYGYTF.

The chain employs TRBV7-9 and TRBJ2-7; 7 nucleotides agree with TRBD1. With V trimmed by 5 bases and J by 2 bases, 12 bases remained unmatched. The CDR3 runs 16 residues. Germline V gene lookup returns CDR1 SEHNR and CDR2 FQNEAQ (reference sequence). The CDR3 loop is CASSGRSGTATYEQYF. The CDR3 DNA reads as TGTGCCAGCAGCGGCCGCTCCGGGACAGCCACCTACGAGCAGTACTTC.

The V call is TRBV19, the J call TRBJ2-2, with 7 bases that match TRBD2. Germline lookup yields CDR1 LNHDA and CDR2 SQIVND (reference sequence). With 6 bases clipped from V and 6 bases from J, the junction kept 7 bases outside the gene matches. The CDR3 contains 14 residues. The CDR3 sequence is CASSTTGGAGELFF. The CDR3 DNA reads as TGTGCCAGTAGCACTACGGGGGGAGCCGGGGAGCTGTTTTTT.

V is TRBV10-3 and J is TRBJ2-1; 7 bases line up with TRBD2. The CDR3 is made up of 13 amino acids. Trimming removed 8 bases from V and 8 bases from J; junction bases left unmatched: 9. From germline, CDR1 is ENHRY and CDR2 SYGVKD. CDR3 amino acids: CAIQTSAQDEQFF. DNA of the CDR3: TGTGCCATCCAAACTAGCGCACAGGATGAGCAGTTCTTC.

This chain connects TRBV1 to TRBJ1-1. TRBV1 has pseudogene status. The length of the CDR3 is 16 residues. In DNA form, the CDR3 reads TGCACCTTAGTGGGGAGGGCACGGACTACTAGGATTAAAGCTTTCTTT. Translation gives CTLVGRARTTRIKAFF.

The chain has TRBV7-9 and TRBJ2-3; 10 nucleotides line up with TRBD2. V was clipped by 5 bases and J by 7 bases; unmatched bases: 15. The CDR3 sequence is 17 residues long. Germline loops: CDR1 SEHNR, CDR2 FQNEAQ (reference sequence). The CDR3 reads CASSPTSAGGRPNTQYF. The CDR3 DNA is TGTGCCAGCAGCCCCACGTCAGCGGGAGGGCGACCCAATACGCAGTATTTT. The full variable domain, in which reference TRBV7-9 and TRBJ2-3 provide the parts outside the CDR3, is DTGVSQNPRHKITKRGQNVTFRCDPISEHNRLYWYRQTLGQGPEFLTYFQNEAQLEKSRLLSDRFSAERPKGSFSTLEIQRTEQGDSAMYLCASSPTSAGGRPNTQYFGPGTRLTVL.

The chain joins TRBV5-6 to TRBJ2-5, with a weak D call TRBD2 (6 bases). The DNA end is more similar to TRBJ2-7, so the J call may be wrong. The length of the CDR3 is 14 residues. The V gene's germline CDR1 is SGHDT and CDR2 YYEEEE. This CDR3 reads CASSLAPAGYEQYF. CDR3 in DNA: TGTGCCAGCAGCTTGGCTCCCGCGGGGTACGAGCAGTACTTC.

The rearrangement joins TRBV5-6 to TRBJ2-7; D is possibly TRBD2 (5 bases). Germline V gene sequence: CDR1 SGHDT, CDR2 YYEEEE. CDR3 length: 14 amino acids. Trimming left V 0 bases short and J 2 bases short, with 9 bases between. For the CDR3, the DNA is TGTGCCAGCAGCTTGGGAGGGTTCCCCTACGAGCAGTACTTC. Residues: CASSLGGFPYEQYF.

The rearrangement links TRBV7-3 to TRBJ2-6; TRBD1 aligns across 11 bases. This CDR3 comprises 18 residues. J gave up 1 base and V 1 base, and 3 bases lay outside the gene matches. The germline V gene has CDR1 SGHTA and CDR2 FQGTGA. Here the CDR3 reads CASSLIGTGGSGANVLTF. The DNA for the CDR3 is TGTGCCAGCAGCTTAATTGGGACAGGGGGATCTGGGGCCAACGTCCTGACTTTC.

The rearrangement joins TRBV18 to TRBJ2-7; 7 nucleotides agree with TRBD1. Germline-derived CDR1 and CDR2 are KGHSH and LQKENI. With V trimmed by 4 bases and J by 6 bases, 6 bases remained unmatched. The CDR3 has 13 amino acids. The CDR3 DNA reads TGTGCCAGCTCACTCGACAGGGCAGGCGAGCAGTACTTC. Translated, it gives CASSLDRAGEQYF.

The rearrangement uses TRBV6-1 and TRBJ2-7; D is possibly TRBD2 (7 bases). V lost 5 bases to trimming and J lost 7 bases, with 18 bases between them. This CDR3 is 14 amino acids long. Per germline, CDR1 MNHNS and CDR2 SASEGT. The CDR3 loop reads CASSSRGGESEQYF. The CDR3 DNA sequence: TGTGCCAGCAGTTCCCGAGGGGGGGAATCGGAGCAGTACTTC.